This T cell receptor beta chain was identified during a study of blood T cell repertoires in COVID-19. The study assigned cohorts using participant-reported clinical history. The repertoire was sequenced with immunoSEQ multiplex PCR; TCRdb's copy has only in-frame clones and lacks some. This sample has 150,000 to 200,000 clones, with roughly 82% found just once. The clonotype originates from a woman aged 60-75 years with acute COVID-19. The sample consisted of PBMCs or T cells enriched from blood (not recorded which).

CDR3 nucleotide sequence: TGTGCCAGCAGCCCACTAGCGGGAGTCTACGAGCAGTACTTC. This codes for CASSPLAGVYEQYF. The V gene is TRBV7-2, the J gene TRBJ2-7; 11 nucleotides align to TRBD2. The CDR3 runs 14 residues. CDR1 SGHTA and CDR2 FQGNSA come from the germline V gene. Trimming at V came to 5 bases and at J to 3 bases, leaving 3 bases not matched to a gene.